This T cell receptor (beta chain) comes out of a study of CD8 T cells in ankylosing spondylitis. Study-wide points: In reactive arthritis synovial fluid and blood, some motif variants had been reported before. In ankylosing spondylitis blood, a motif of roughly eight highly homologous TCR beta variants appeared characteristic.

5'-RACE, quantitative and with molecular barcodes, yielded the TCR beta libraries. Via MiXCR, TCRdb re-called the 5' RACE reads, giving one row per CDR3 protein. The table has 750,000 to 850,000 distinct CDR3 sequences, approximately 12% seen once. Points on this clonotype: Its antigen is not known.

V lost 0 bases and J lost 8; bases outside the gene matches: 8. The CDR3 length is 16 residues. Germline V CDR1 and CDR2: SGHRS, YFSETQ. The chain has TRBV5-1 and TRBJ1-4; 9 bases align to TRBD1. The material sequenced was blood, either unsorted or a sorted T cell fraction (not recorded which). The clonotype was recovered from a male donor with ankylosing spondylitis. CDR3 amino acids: CASSLDIGTGLEKLFF. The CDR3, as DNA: TGCGCCAGCAGCTTGGACATTGGGACAGGGTTGGAAAAACTGTTTTTT.